The 26 T cell receptor beta chains listed next were all sequenced from one sample in a study of blood T cells in healthy people across ages. Then a second PCR, running roughly 7 to 11 cycles, was carried out with a sample-barcoded 5' primer and a J-beta primer mix. Each CDR3 protein is one row after TCRdb ran MiXCR on the 5' RACE reads. The sample lists roughly 2 million distinct CDR3 sequences, about 50% occurring once. Sequencing used blood. Source of these receptors: a middle-aged woman in good health.

J is TRBJ2-3 and V is TRBV4-1; 11 bases agree with TRBD2. Germline lookup yields CDR1 MGHRA and CDR2 YSYEKL. The CDR3 has 18 residues. Trimming removed 4 bases from V and 2 bases from J; junction bases left unmatched: 11. CDR3 in amino acids: CASSLRLNSGGATDTQYF. DNA of the CDR3: TGCGCCAGCAGCCTGAGACTAAATAGCGGGGGGGCCACAGATACGCAGTATTTT.

V usage is TRBV6-1 and J usage is TRBJ2-3; maybe TRBD2 (5 bases). The germline gives CDR1 MNHNS, CDR2 SASEGT. The V gene lost 1 base and the J gene lost 0 bases, with 8 bases spanning the gap. The CDR3 is 15 amino acids. The CDR3 loop reads CASSEEGASTDTQYF. CDR3 sequence (DNA): TGTGCCAGCAGTGAAGAGGGAGCAAGCACAGATACGCAGTATTTT.

This clonotype has a single count. This chain uses TRBV27 with TRBJ1-5, with no clear D. The V gene lost 4 bases and the J gene lost 1 base, with 17 bases spanning the gap. In germline, CDR1 is MNHEY, CDR2 SMNVEV (reference sequence). This CDR3 is built from 17 residues. The CDR3 reads CASSSGLGRRSNQPQHF. The CDR3 coding sequence is TGTGCCAGCAGTTCTGGGTTAGGACGGCGGAGCAATCAGCCCCAGCATTTT.

This clonotype was detected only a few times. V gene TRBV11-1 combines with J gene TRBJ2-7, with 7 bases lining up with TRBD1. The germline CDR1 and CDR2 sequences are SGHAT and FQDESV (reference sequence). The CDR3 sequence is 15 residues long. V dropped 6 bases and J dropped 3; count of bases not matched to a gene: 11. CDR3 in amino acids: CASRRTGTASYEQYF. The CDR3 bases are TGTGCCAGCAGACGCACCGGGACAGCTAGCTACGAGCAGTACTTC.

The chain uses TRBV24-1 and TRBJ2-5, with 11 nucleotides matching TRBD2. The length of the CDR3 is 16 residues. Germline values: CDR1 KGHDR, CDR2 SFDVKD. The CDR3 DNA reads as TGTGCTCTGAACCCGACTAGCGGGGAAAACCAAGAGACCCAGTACTTC. Amino acid sequence: CALNPTSGENQETQYF.

This clonotype has a single count. V is TRBV20-1 and J is TRBJ1-2, with D maybe TRBD1 (5 bases). The ends were cut back, 7 bases at V and 6 bases at J, with 18 bases in the middle. Germline CDR1 is DFQATT and CDR2 is SNEGSKA (reference sequence). The CDR3 extends over 13 amino acids. The CDR3 DNA reads as TGCAGTGTACCGAGGATTACAGGCAATGGCTACACCTTC. Protein product: CSVPRITGNGYTF.

CDR3 in amino acids: CASSFQGVSQETQYF. The CDR3 region has the DNA TGTGCCAGCAGCTTCCAGGGGGTGTCACAAGAGACCCAGTACTTC. The rearrangement uses TRBV7-2 and TRBJ2-5; the match to TRBD1 covers 7 bases. J lost 2 bases, V lost 3 bases, and 6 bases had no gene match. Germline V gene lookup returns CDR1 SGHTA and CDR2 FQGNSA. This CDR3 is 15 amino acids long.

V usage is TRBV20-1 and J usage is TRBJ1-2; D perhaps matches TRBD1 (5 bases). The CDR3 length is 13 residues. Germline CDR1 is DFQATT and CDR2 is SNEGSKA (reference sequence). V lost 1 base, J lost 6 bases, and 12 bases lay in between. CDR3 region: CSARGQGHNGYTF. The CDR3 nucleotides read TGCAGTGCTAGAGGTCAAGGACATAATGGCTACACCTTC.

The chain uses TRBV12-3 or TRBV12-4 and TRBJ2-5; 9 bases align to TRBD1. The ends lost 6 bases at V and 5 bases at J; junction bases unmatched: 4. The CDR3 has 13 residues. CDR3 bases: TGTGCCAGCAGAGGGACAGGGATGGAGACCCAGTACTTC. Translated: CASRGTGMETQYF.

The chain has TRBV3-1 and TRBJ1-2; the D is unclear. Germline V gene data show CDR1 as LGHDT and CDR2 as YNNKEL (reference sequence). The CDR3 covers 14 residues. V was pared by 2 bases and J by 4 bases, with 11 bases between. The CDR3 region is CASSQKPRSYGYTF. The CDR3 DNA reads TGTGCCAGCAGCCAAAAGCCCAGATCCTATGGCTACACCTTC.

V gene TRBV2 combines with J gene TRBJ1-2; D is unresolved. The CDR3 totals 13 residues. Germline CDR1 SNHLY, CDR2 FYNNEI. Between the trimmed V and J ends, which lost 6 bases and 10 bases, there was a span of 18 bases. The CDR3 spells CASSRRTELDYTF. In DNA, the CDR3 is TGTGCCAGCAGCCGTAGGACGGAGCTAGACTACACCTTC.

This chain's CDR3 is CASSLVGPNTGELFF. The CDR3 region has the DNA TGTGCCAGCAGCTTAGTCGGGCCTAACACCGGGGAGCTGTTTTTT. V gene TRBV11-2 combines with J gene TRBJ2-2; no definite D call. The CDR3 spans 15 residues. From germline, CDR1 is SGHAT and CDR2 FQNNGV. The V end was cut by 1 base, the J end by 2 bases, with 8 bases between.

The CDR3: CASRTGGSNYGYTF. For the CDR3, the DNA is TGTGCCAGCAGGACAGGGGGATCTAACTATGGCTACACCTTC. The rearrangement uses TRBV28 and TRBJ1-2, with TRBD1 identical over 9 bases. V was pared by 6 bases and J by 0 bases, with 2 bases of the junction left unmatched. The CDR3 has 14 residues. Germline V CDR1 and CDR2: MDHEN, SYDVKM.

This clonotype occurred a few times. V gene TRBV4-1 combines with J gene TRBJ2-1; D is uncertain. There are 14 residues in the CDR3. V was cut by 7 bases and J by 2 bases, with 12 bases left in between. Germline values: CDR1 MGHRA, CDR2 YSYEKL. The CDR3 bases are TGCGCCAGCAACTTCCCGGGTACCTACAATGAGCAGTTCTTC. Protein: CASNFPGTYNEQFF.

The V call is TRBV27, the J call TRBJ2-5; 11 positions match TRBD1. V lost 7 bases to trimming and J lost 5 bases; unmatched junction nucleotides: 9. CDR1 is MNHEY, CDR2 SMNVEV, per germline (reference sequence). The CDR3 spans 15 residues. As DNA, the CDR3 is TGTGCCAGCAACACCTGGACAGGGGGCACGGAGACCCAGTACTTC. Translated, it gives CASNTWTGGTETQYF.

A word on this clonotype: This may stem from a read error, because a much larger clone lies one nucleotide away. The CDR3, as DNA: TGTGCCAGTAACGATGTGTACACCGATGAGCAGTTCTTC. The encoded protein is CASNDVYTDEQFF. The chain couples TRBV28 to TRBJ2-1; D is ambiguous. The CDR3 totals 13 residues. CDR1 and CDR2 from the germline V gene are MDHEN and SYDVKM. With 9 bases removed from V and 8 bases from J, the gap between germline ends came to 17 bases. Drawing the rest from reference TRBV28 and TRBJ2-1, the complete variable domain is DVKVTQSSRYLVKRTGEKVFLECVQDMDHENMFWYRQDPGLGLRLIYFSYDVKMKEKGDIPEGYSVSREKKERFSLILESASTNQTSMYLCASNDVYTDEQFFGPGTRLTVL.

The chain has TRBV4-3 and TRBJ2-3; 7 nucleotides line up with TRBD2. V lost 0 bases, J lost 7 bases, and 16 bases stayed unmatched. The CDR3 extends over 18 amino acids. CDR1 LGHNA and CDR2 YSLEER come from the germline V gene. The CDR3 DNA reads TGCGCCAGCAGCCAAGATCCTGCGTCTAGCGGTGCCCCGAATACGCAGTATTTT. Protein: CASSQDPASSGAPNTQYF.

The V call is TRBV6-5, the J call TRBJ1-2; TRBD1 might be the D (5 bases). CDR1 is MNHEY, CDR2 SVGAGI, per germline. This CDR3 is built from 15 residues. V dropped 2 bases and J dropped 6 bases, with 16 bases sitting between them. Here the CDR3 reads CASSYGGRFSDGYTF. CDR3 sequence (DNA): TGTGCCAGCAGTTACGGGGGACGGTTTTCCGATGGCTACACCTTC.

The CDR3 region is CATSRLQGEDTQYF. For the CDR3, the DNA is TGTGCCACCAGCAGACTCCAGGGGGAAGATACGCAGTATTTT. The chain employs TRBV15 and TRBJ2-3, with 7 bases matching TRBD1. The V gene end was trimmed by 2 bases and the J gene end by 5 bases; junction bases not matched to a gene: 4. Looked up from germline, CDR1 is LNHNV and CDR2 is YYDKDF (reference sequence). The length of the CDR3 is 14 residues.

V usage is TRBV20-1 and J usage is TRBJ2-3, with 12 bases matching TRBD2. Unmatched junction bases numbered 13, after V lost 3 bases and J lost 3 bases. This CDR3 is 18 amino acids long. Per germline, CDR1 DFQATT and CDR2 SNEGSKA (reference sequence). CDR3: CSASWLAGGRFLTDTQYF. In DNA, the CDR3 is TGCAGTGCTAGTTGGCTAGCGGGGGGGCGATTCCTGACAGATACGCAGTATTTT.

In its sample, this clonotype was seen a few times. The V gene is TRBV5-1, the J gene TRBJ2-4; possibly TRBD1 for D (7 bases). Trimming stripped 7 bases from V and 12 bases from J, with 20 bases between. Germline CDR1 is SGHRS and CDR2 is YFSETQ. This CDR3 is 13 amino acids long. CDR3 sequence (DNA): TGCGCCAGCGGAGGGGGCAGGGGAACAAATCAGTACTTC. Translated, it gives CASGGGRGTNQYF.

This clonotype was observed a handful of times. The gene calls are TRBV11-2 and TRBJ1-6; 12 bases align to TRBD1. The germline CDR1 and CDR2 sequences are SGHAT and FQNNGV. CDR3 length equals 17 residues. After removal of 5 bases from V and 7 bases from J, the junction contained 9 bases not matched to a gene. The CDR3 protein is CASSAYGTGGANSPLHF. CDR3 nucleotides: TGTGCCAGCAGCGCCTATGGGACAGGGGGCGCGAATTCACCCCTCCACTTT.

This clonotype was seen only a few times. CDR3 DNA sequence: TGCGCCAGCCAGGACACTAACTATGGCTACACCTTC. Protein product: CASQDTNYGYTF. The chain carries TRBV5-1 and TRBJ1-2; D might be TRBD1 (5 bases). Between the trimmed V and J ends, which lost 7 bases and 0 bases, there was a span of 7 bases. Germline V gene sequence: CDR1 SGHRS, CDR2 YFSETQ. This CDR3 spans 12 amino acids.

J is TRBJ2-1 and V is TRBV5-4; 7 nucleotides match TRBD1. Germline V CDR1 and CDR2: SGHNT, YYREEE (reference sequence). V shed 3 bases, J shed 1 base, and the junction held 7 bases outside the gene matches. CDR3 length: 16 residues. The DNA for the CDR3 is TGTGCCAGCAGCTCCGGGACAGTAGGGTCCTACAATGAGCAGTTCTTC. Residues: CASSSGTVGSYNEQFF.

The chain joins TRBV6-2 or TRBV6-3 to TRBJ2-3; D perhaps matches TRBD2 (6 bases). The CDR3 contains 16 residues. CDR1 is MNHEY, CDR2 SVGEGT, per germline. Trimming removed 0 bases from V and 8 bases from J, with 18 bases in between. In DNA form, the CDR3 reads TGTGCCAGCAGTTACTCTGAGGGACTGCGCCGGCGTACGCAGTATTTT. Amino acid sequence: CASSYSEGLRRRTQYF.

This rearrangement joins TRBV29-1 to TRBJ2-3, with 10 bases that match TRBD2. Looked up from germline, CDR1 is SQVTM and CDR2 is ANQGSEA. CDR3 size: 13 residues. Trimming at V came to 3 bases and at J to 7 bases, leaving 4 bases not matched to a gene. The CDR3 DNA is TGCAGCGTTGATGTAGCGGGGGGCAATACGCAGTATTTT. Protein product: CSVDVAGGNTQYF.